This is a list of T cell receptor beta chains from one sample in a study of blood T cell repertoires in COVID-19. The repertoire was sequenced with immunoSEQ multiplex PCR; TCRdb's copy has only in-frame clones and lacks some. The table lists roughly 57,000 clones, more than 90% of them singletons. Sequenced input: peripheral blood. These receptors were collected from a human donor in a cohort sampled during active COVID-19. The conserved cysteine and the conserved F or W are not part of the CDR3 here.

V	J	length	CDR3
TRBV10-3	TRBJ2-1	13	AISEFGTGDQEQF
TRBV10-3	TRBJ2-7	16	AISESTLQRKTSYEQY
TRBV11-2	TRBJ2-7	13	ASSLDRYGVNEQY
TRBV25-1	TRBJ1-1	11	ASSASGGFRAF
TRBV5-1	TRBJ2-2	14	ASSPRGTSDTGELF
TRBV4-2	TRBJ2-2	16	ASSQEDRAKPNTGELF
TRBV18	TRBJ2-2	14	ASSPRTGPNTGELF
TRBV7-9	TRBJ2-1	11	ASTQGEYNEQF
TRBV6-1	TRBJ2-3	17	ASSEAVGILAGVEDTQY
TRBV19	TRBJ1-3	12	ASRSGYSGNTIY
TRBV28	TRBJ1-5	15	ASSSAQGYSGNQPQH
TRBV25-1	TRBJ2-7	12	ASSEPGGPYEQY
TRBV14	TRBJ1-1	10	ASRLGTTEAF
TRBV6-4	TRBJ2-2	13	ASSTGLFGAGELF
TRBV5-4	TRBJ2-1	14	ASSNRQGGSYNEQF
TRBV5-1	TRBJ2-1	12	ASSLVPLGHEQF
TRBV18	TRBJ1-6	12	ASSTGQRDSPLH
TRBV27	TRBJ2-2	13	ASSSKGPPTGELF
TRBV28	TRBJ2-7	11	ASTSGSIYEQY
TRBV24-1	TRBJ2-3	14	ATSDARDSLKDTQY
TRBV9	TRBJ1-6	13	ASSVSGSRDSPLH
TRBV4-2	TRBJ2-1	14	ASSQVEGSSYNEQF
TRBV28	TRBJ1-5	12	ASSSQGARQPQH
TRBV7-9	TRBJ2-3	13	ASSLVQQFSDTQY
TRBV11-1	TRBJ1-2	14	ASSLGLGQRNYGYT
TRBV6-2/TRBV6-3	TRBJ2-3	9	ASSFADTQY
TRBV5-4	TRBJ2-7	11	ASSLESGYEQY
TRBV19	TRBJ2-7	14	ASSMASTSGSYEQY
TRBV7-2	TRBJ2-1	13	ASSWATSVGSEQF